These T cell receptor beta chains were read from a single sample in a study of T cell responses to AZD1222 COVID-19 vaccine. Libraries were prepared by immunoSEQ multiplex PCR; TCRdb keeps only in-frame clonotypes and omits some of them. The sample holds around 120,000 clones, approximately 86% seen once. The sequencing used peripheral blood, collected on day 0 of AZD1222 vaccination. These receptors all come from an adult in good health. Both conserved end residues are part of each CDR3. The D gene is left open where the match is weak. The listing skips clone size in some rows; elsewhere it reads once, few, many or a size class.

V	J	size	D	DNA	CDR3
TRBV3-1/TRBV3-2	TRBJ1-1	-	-	TGTGCCAGCAGCCGTACCTCCCCCAGGGGAGACACTGAAGCTTTCTTT	CASSRTSPRGDTEAFF
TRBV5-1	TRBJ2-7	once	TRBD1	TGCGCCAGCAGCGTAGGGACAGTCTACGAGCAGTACTTC	CASSVGTVYEQYF
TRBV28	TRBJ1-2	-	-	TGTGCCAGCACCGTGGGGGAGTATGGCTACACCTTC	CASTVGEYGYTF
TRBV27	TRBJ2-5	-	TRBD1	TGTGCCAGCAGTCCCCGGGGACAGCCAAGAGGGGTCCAGTACTTC	CASSPRGQPRGVQYF
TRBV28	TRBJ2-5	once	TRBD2	TGTGCCAGCAGCCCACAACTAGCGGGAGGGCCATGGGGGCACCAAGAGACCCAGTACTTC	CASSPQLAGGPWGHQETQYF
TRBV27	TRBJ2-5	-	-	TGTGCCAGCAGTCCCGGGGTAGCGAAAAGGGAAGAGACCCAGTACTTC	CASSPGVAKREETQYF
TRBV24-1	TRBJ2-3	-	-	TGTGCCACCAGACCTACCGGGACAGATACGCAGTATTTT	CATRPTGTDTQYF
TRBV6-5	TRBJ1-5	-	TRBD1	TGTGCCAGCAGTCCCGACAGGGGGAATCAGCCCCAGCATTTT	CASSPDRGNQPQHF
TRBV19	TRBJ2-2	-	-	TGTGCCAGTAGTATAGTGCGCCGGACCGGGGAGCTGTTTTTT	CASSIVRRTGELFF
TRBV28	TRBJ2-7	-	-	TGTGCCAGCTTCTCAGCCCACTCTTCCTACGAGCAGTACTTC	CASFSAHSSYEQYF
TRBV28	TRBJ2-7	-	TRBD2	TGTGCCAGCAGTACCCCCTCTAGCGGGAGTACCTACGAGCAGTACTTC	CASSTPSSGSTYEQYF
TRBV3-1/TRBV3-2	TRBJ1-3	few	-	TGTGCCAGCAGCCGCGTAGAGAGGGGATACACCATATATTTT	CASSRVERGYTIYF
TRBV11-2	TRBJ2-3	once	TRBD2	TGTGCCAGCAGCTTCCGACTAGCGGGAGGCCGAGATACGCAGTATTTT	CASSFRLAGGRDTQYF
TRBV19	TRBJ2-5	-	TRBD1	TGTGCCAGCCGGGACAGGGGGGAGACCCAGTACTTC	CASRDRGETQYF
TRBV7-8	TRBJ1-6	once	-	TGTGCCAGCAGCGCCCCCGGGACACTCGGAGATTCACCCCTCCACTTT	CASSAPGTLGDSPLHF
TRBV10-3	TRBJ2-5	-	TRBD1	TGTGCCATCAGTGAGGGGCAGGGGGCGCAGGAGACCCAGTACTTC	CAISEGQGAQETQYF
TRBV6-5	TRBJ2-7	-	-	TGTGCCAGCACCCTCGAGAGGGGATACGAGCAGTACTTC	CASTLERGYEQYF
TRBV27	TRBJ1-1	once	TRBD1	TGTGCCAGCAGTATGACAGGGTTAAACACTGAAGCTTTCTTT	CASSMTGLNTEAFF
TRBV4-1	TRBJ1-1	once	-	TGCGCCAGCAGCTTAGACGCGGGGTTCGGCACTGAAGCTTTCTTT	CASSLDAGFGTEAFF
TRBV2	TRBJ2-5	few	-	TGTGCCAGCAGTGAAGTGAGGGGAGAGACCCAGTACTTC	CASSEVRGETQYF
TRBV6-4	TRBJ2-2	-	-	TGTGCCAGCAGTGACTCGAGGGGTCCGGGGAGGAACACCGGGGAGCTGTTTTTT	CASSDSRGPGRNTGELFF
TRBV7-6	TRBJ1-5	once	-	TGTGCCAGCAGCTTAGAAGCAGATAGCAATCAGCCCCAGCATTTT	CASSLEADSNQPQHF
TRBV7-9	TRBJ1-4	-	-	TGTGCCAGCAGCTTAGCCTCAGGGTCGGAAGAAAAACTGTTTTTT	CASSLASGSEEKLFF
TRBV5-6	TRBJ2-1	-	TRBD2	TGTGCCAGCAGCCACTCCCTTAGCGGGAGGGCCCAGAATGAGCAGTTCTTC	CASSHSLSGRAQNEQFF
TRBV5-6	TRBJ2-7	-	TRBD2	TGTGCCAGCAGCCTCGGGGGGGACTACGAGCAGTACTTC	CASSLGGDYEQYF
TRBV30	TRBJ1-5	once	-	TGTGCCTGGAGTGGGAGGGGAGGCCAGCCCCAGCATTTT	CAWSGRGGQPQHF
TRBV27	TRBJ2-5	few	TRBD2	TGTGCCAGCAGAGAACTCGGACTAGCGGGCGCCCAAGAGACCCAGTACTTC	CASRELGLAGAQETQYF
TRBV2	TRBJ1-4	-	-	TGTGCCAGCCAAGCCACAACTAATGAAAAACTGTTTTTT	CASQATTNEKLFF
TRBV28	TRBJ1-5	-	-	TGTGCCAGCATGGGGGACACCCCCCGGCCCCAGCATTTT	CASMGDTPRPQHF
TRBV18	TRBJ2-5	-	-	TGTGCCAGCTCACCCACCCTTGAGACCCAGTACTTC	CASSPTLETQYF
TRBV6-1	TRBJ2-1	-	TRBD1	TGTGCCAGCAGTGAACCGGGACAGGGGGCGCGGGTCTTC	CASSEPGQGARVF
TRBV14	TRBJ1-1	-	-	TGTGCCAGCAGCCAAGGTCGGACTGAAGCTTTCTTT	CASSQGRTEAFF
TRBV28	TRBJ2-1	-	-	TGTGCCAGCAGTTTGCCCCTGCTTAATGAGCAGTTCTTC	CASSLPLLNEQFF
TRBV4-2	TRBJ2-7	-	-	TGTGCCAGCAGCCAAGAACCCTCCAAGTCCTACGAGCAGTACTTC	CASSQEPSKSYEQYF
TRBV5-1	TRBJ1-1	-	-	TGCGCCAGCAGGAGGGGGAGCAGCGGTATGAACACTGAAGCTTTCTTT	CASRRGSSGMNTEAFF
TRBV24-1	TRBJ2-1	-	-	TGTGCCACCAGTGATTTAGGGCGGCCACAGTTCTTC	CATSDLGRPQFF
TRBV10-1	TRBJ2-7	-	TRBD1	TGCGCCAGCAGTACCGGGACAGGGGTCACCGAGCAGTACTTC	CASSTGTGVTEQYF
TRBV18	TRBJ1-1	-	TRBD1	TGTGCCAGCCGACTAGAGACAGGGGGGGCCGAAGCTTTCTTT	CASRLETGGAEAFF
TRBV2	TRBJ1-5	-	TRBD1	TGTGCCAGCAGTGAAGGGGACAGTAATAGCAATCAGCCCCAGCATTTT	CASSEGDSNSNQPQHF
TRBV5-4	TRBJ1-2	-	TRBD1	TGTGCCAGCAGCCCGGAACAGGGGCGCGGCTACACCTTC	CASSPEQGRGYTF
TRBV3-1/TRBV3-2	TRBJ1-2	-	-	TGTGCCAGCAGCCAAGAAGGGAAATTGGATGGCTACACCTTC	CASSQEGKLDGYTF
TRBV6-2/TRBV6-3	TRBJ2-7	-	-	TGTGCCAGCAGTTACCCGGACGGGAGCTCCTACGAGCAGTACTTC	CASSYPDGSSYEQYF
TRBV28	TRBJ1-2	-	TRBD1	TGTGCCAGCAGTACTCTGACAGGGACGGGCTCGGGCTACACCTTC	CASSTLTGTGSGYTF
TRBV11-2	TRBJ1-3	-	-	TGTGCCAGCAGCCAGGGCGGAAACACCATATATTTT	CASSQGGNTIYF
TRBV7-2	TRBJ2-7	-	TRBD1	TGTGCCAGCAGCTTGGACAGGGGGCTGGTCGAGCAGTACTTC	CASSLDRGLVEQYF
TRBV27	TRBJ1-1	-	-	TGTGCCAGCAGATTCTCGGGCAAAGCGGGGAACACTGAAGCTTTCTTT	CASRFSGKAGNTEAFF
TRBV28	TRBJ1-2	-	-	TGTGCCAGCAGTTTCGTAAGGACAGTCTCATATGGCTACACCTTC	CASSFVRTVSYGYTF
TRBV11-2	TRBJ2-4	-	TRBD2	TGTGCCAGCAGCTCGGGGGGAGGGAGGGACATTCAGTACTTC	CASSSGGGRDIQYF
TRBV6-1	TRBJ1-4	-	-	TGTGCCAGCAGTGAATTCGGACGTTTGATGAGAACTAATGAAAAACTGTTTTTT	CASSEFGRLMRTNEKLFF
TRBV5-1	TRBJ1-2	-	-	TGCGCCAGCAGCGAGGGGACCGTCACCTATGGCTACACCTTC	CASSEGTVTYGYTF
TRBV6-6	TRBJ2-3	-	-	TGTGCCAGCACCAAAAGTGACAGGATAACAGATACGCAGTATTTT	CASTKSDRITDTQYF
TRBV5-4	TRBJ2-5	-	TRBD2	TGTGCCAGCAGCTTGGGACTAGCGGGATCACAAGAGACCCAGTACTTC	CASSLGLAGSQETQYF
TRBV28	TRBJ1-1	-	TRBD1	TGTGCCAGCAGTGGCCCCAAACAGGGGGAAGGGGCTGAAGCTTTCTTT	CASSGPKQGEGAEAFF
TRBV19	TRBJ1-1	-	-	TGTGCCAGTACCCTATCGGGGTTAAACACTGAAGCTTTCTTT	CASTLSGLNTEAFF
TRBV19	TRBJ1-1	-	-	TGTGCCAGTGGCCAGAGTACGAACACTGAAGCTTTCTTT	CASGQSTNTEAFF